The clone carrying this T cell receptor (beta chain) was found once. The antigen is undetermined. The data were obtained in a study of cytomegalovirus exposure and HLA in healthy donors. General study findings and limits: Presence/absence analyses treated sequencing depth as roughly uniform across donors. Reportedly, fewer N-insertions than the approximately 700-donor mean appeared in an Asian-associated ancestry cluster in a later analysis. Later analysis identified 17,000 or so TCR beta sequences associated with HLA alleles, using a false discovery rate threshold of 0.05. A later analysis found common viral pathogens apparently linked to several of the most significant clusters.

Use of 60 Vbeta and 13 Jbeta primers characterized the PCR. Clones were sequenced by immunoSEQ multiplex PCR, and TCRdb holds only the in-frame ones, with some missing. The table includes about 150,000 clones, 60% to 80% detected once. This CDR3 is 14 amino acids long. Germline V gene data show CDR1 as MDHEN and CDR2 as SYDVKM. V dropped 7 bases and J dropped 7 bases, with 19 bases sitting between them. This rearrangement joins TRBV28 to TRBJ2-5; tentative D call: TRBD1 (7 bases). The sample consisted of PBMCs. The receptor was derived from a man younger than 45 in good health and CMV-seropositive. The CDR3 region has the DNA TGTGCCAGCACCACCTACCGGCAGGGGGGGACCCAGTACTTC. Translating gives CASTTYRQGGTQYF.